Below are 15 T cell receptor beta chains sequenced from a single sample in a study of blood T cells in healthy people across ages. Together with a sample-barcoded 5' primer, a J-beta primer mix was included in a second PCR lasting roughly 6 to 12 cycles. TCRdb re-called the 5' RACE reads with MiXCR, one entry per CDR3 protein. The sample records 650,000 to 1,000,000 distinct CDR3 sequences, about 36% being singletons. What was sequenced was blood. These receptors all stem from a man aged 18 to 30 in good health.

The V call is TRBV28, the J call TRBJ2-3; D is perhaps TRBD1 (6 bases). The CDR3 consists of 13 residues. The germline V gene has CDR1 MDHEN and CDR2 SYDVKM. Trimming took off 5 bases at V and 2 bases at J, with 8 bases between the two ends. The CDR3 nucleotides are TGTGCCAGCAGTCGGACAGCCACAGATACGCAGTATTTT. It encodes CASSRTATDTQYF.

The J gene is TRBJ1-4, the V gene TRBV4-1, with 8 bases matching TRBD1. V was pared by 4 bases and J by 0 bases, with 4 bases of the junction left unmatched. This CDR3 is 16 amino acids long. Germline CDR1 is MGHRA and CDR2 is YSYEKL. The CDR3: CASSPRTGPTNEKLFF. Written as DNA, the CDR3 is TGCGCCAGCAGCCCTAGGACAGGGCCAACTAATGAAAAACTGTTTTTT.

On this clonotype itself: A much larger clone is a single base away; this may be a read error. V and J are TRBV5-1 and TRBJ2-5, with TRBD1 matching over 8 bases. CDR1 and CDR2 (germline): SGHRS, YFSETQ. This CDR3 is built from 15 residues. The CDR3 loop is CASSSRTGSQETLYF. The CDR3 DNA reads TGCGCCAGCAGCTCAAGGACAGGGAGCCAAGAGACCCTGTACTTC.

This clonotype has a handful of counts. The chain carries TRBV6-6 and TRBJ1-2, with TRBD1 as a possible D gene (6 bases). Germline V gene sequence: CDR1 MNHNY, CDR2 SVGAGI (reference sequence). This CDR3 is built from 15 residues. Trimming stripped 7 bases from V and 7 bases from J, with 22 bases between. CDR3: CASISPGTGPGGYTF. The CDR3 DNA reads as TGTGCCAGCATCTCACCGGGTACAGGGCCCGGTGGCTACACCTTC.

This clonotype was counted a few times. This rearrangement joins TRBV9 to TRBJ1-4; weak D call: TRBD1 (5 bases). The CDR3 has 14 residues. Germline CDR1 SGDLS, CDR2 YYNGEE. V lost 3 bases, J lost 8 bases, and 14 bases lay in between. The CDR3 loop is CASSDRDGEEKLFF. DNA of the CDR3: TGTGCCAGCAGCGACCGGGACGGGGAAGAAAAACTGTTTTTT.

The chain carries TRBV11-2 and TRBJ2-3; 8 positions agree with TRBD1. This CDR3 region has 15 residues. The V and J ends lost 5 bases and 5 bases, in that order; junction bases with no gene match: 9. Germline V lookup: CDR1 SGHAT, CDR2 FQNNGV. The CDR3: CASSPGQVWRDTQYF. CDR3 bases: TGTGCCAGCAGCCCGGGACAGGTTTGGAGAGATACGCAGTATTTT.

This chain joins TRBV4-3 and TRBJ2-2; 8 bases agree with TRBD1. V was clipped by 2 bases and J by 0 bases; unmatched bases: 5. CDR3 length: 17 amino acids. Germline V gene lookup returns CDR1 LGHNA and CDR2 YSLEER. The CDR3 region is CASSQSPTGANTGELFF. The CDR3 coding sequence is TGCGCCAGCAGCCAAAGCCCGACAGGGGCGAACACCGGGGAGCTGTTTTTT.

This clonotype showed up just a few times. This chain links TRBV10-3 with TRBJ2-3; 8 positions match TRBD1. The CDR3 has 13 residues. Germline-derived CDR1 and CDR2 are ENHRY and SYGVKD. V shed 9 bases, J shed 2 bases, and the junction held 4 bases outside the gene matches. CDR3 coding DNA: TGTGCCATATCAGGGGGCCACACAGATACGCAGTATTTT. It translates to CAISGGHTDTQYF.

The chain links TRBV6-6 to TRBJ2-5; 7 bases fit TRBD1. The V segment lost 9 bases and the J segment 1 base; nucleotides outside the gene matches: 8. CDR3 length: 14 amino acids. Germline CDR1 MNHNY, CDR2 SVGAGI (reference sequence). The CDR3 nucleotides read TGTGCCAGTCGAGACAGGGCTACCCAAGAGACCCAGTACTTC. As protein: CASRDRATQETQYF.

This clonotype was counted once. This could be a read error, since a much larger clone is one nucleotide away. The gene calls are TRBV20-1 and TRBJ2-5; D is unclear. The CDR3 is 12 amino acids. V was shortened by 7 bases and J by 0 bases, with 9 bases between the two germline ends. Germline values: CDR1 DFQATT, CDR2 SNEGSKA (reference sequence). The CDR3 region is CSVETHQETQYF. As DNA, the CDR3 is TGCAGTGTCGAGACTCACCAAGAGACCCAGTACTTC.

This chain uses TRBV4-1 with TRBJ2-2; TRBD2 agrees at 8 bases. Unmatched junction bases numbered 11, after V lost 4 bases and J lost 7 bases. Looked up from germline, CDR1 is MGHRA and CDR2 is YSYEKL. The length of the CDR3 is 16 residues. CDR3 loop: CASSRDGGGPNGELFF. CDR3 DNA sequence: TGCGCCAGCAGCCGAGACGGGGGGGGGCCGAACGGGGAGCTGTTTTTT.

There are many counts of this clonotype. J is TRBJ2-7 and V is TRBV28; 8 bases map to TRBD2. The CDR3 runs to 18 residues. Looked up from germline, CDR1 is MDHEN and CDR2 is SYDVKM. Trimming at V came to 1 base and at J to 4 bases, leaving 15 bases not matched to a gene. The CDR3 nucleotides read TGTGCCAGCAGTTTATTCGGGGGGGGCGCGAAGGGGACATACGAGCAGTACTTC. Translation gives CASSLFGGGAKGTYEQYF.

V and J are TRBV20-1 and TRBJ2-2; D may correspond to TRBD1 or TRBD2 (6 bases each). CDR1 DFQATT and CDR2 SNEGSKA come from the germline V gene (reference sequence). The V gene lost 6 bases and the J gene lost 2 bases, with 19 bases spanning the gap. The CDR3 length is 16 residues. The CDR3, as DNA: TGCAGTGCCCCATTAAGGGGGAGGAGAAACACCGGGGAGCTGTTTTTT. Translating it yields CSAPLRGRRNTGELFF.

The chain carries TRBV30 and TRBJ1-2; 8 bases match TRBD1. V trimming: 3 bases; J trimming: 8 bases; junction bases outside the gene matches: 8. Germline loops: CDR1 GTSNPN, CDR2 SVGIG (reference sequence). The length of the CDR3 is 13 residues. The DNA of the CDR3 is TGTGCCTGGAGATTCCAGGGGGCGCGGGGCTACACCTTC. This sequence encodes CAWRFQGARGYTF.

The J gene is TRBJ1-2, the V gene TRBV4-2, with a weak D call TRBD1 (5 bases). Trimming took 5 bases from V and 5 from J, leaving 15 bases between them. CDR3 length: 14 residues. Germline V lookup: CDR1 LGHNA, CDR2 YNFKEQ. CDR3 in amino acids: CASSVGGMEYGYTF. CDR3 coding DNA: TGTGCCAGCAGCGTCGGGGGAATGGAGTATGGCTACACCTTC.